The subject of this entry is one TCR beta chain. The V segment lost 5 bases and the J segment 4 bases; nucleotides outside the gene matches: 13. The length of the CDR3 is 16 residues. The germline CDR1 and CDR2 sequences are MNHEY and SMNVEV (reference sequence). Clones were read by immunoSEQ multiplex PCR, and TCRdb kept only the in-frame ones, dropping some. In the table there are about 120,000 clones, roughly 93% of which are singletons. This sample stems from a study of T cell responses to AZD1222 COVID-19 vaccine. The chain couples TRBV27 to TRBJ2-7, with TRBD2 matching over 8 bases. The starting material was peripheral blood, obtained on day 0 of AZD1222 vaccination. This clonotype originated in an adult in good health. The DNA for the CDR3 is TGTGCCAGCAGTCAACGCGGGGTAGCGGGAATATACGAGCAGTACTTC. Its translation is CASSQRGVAGIYEQYF.